The 26 T cell receptor beta chains below were found in one sample sequenced in a study of identical twins. TCRdb re-called the 5' RACE reads through MiXCR, storing one row per CDR3 protein. The data show about 720,000 distinct CDR3 sequences, 8.6% seen once. The same sample was also used in a study of yellow fever vaccine responses in identical twins.

What was sequenced was PBMCs. The receptors shown here come from a woman between 18 and 29 years old in good health.

The sample holds a few counts of this clonotype. The V and J genes are TRBV4-3 and TRBJ2-1, with 9 nucleotides matching TRBD1. The CDR3 loop spans 18 amino acids. V shed 3 bases, J shed 1 base, and the junction held 10 bases outside the gene matches. Germline V CDR1 and CDR2: LGHNA, YSLEER. CDR3 coding DNA: TGCGCCAGCAGCCATCGGACCAGCGGGACAGGGTCCTACAATGAGCAGTTCTTC. Protein sequence: CASSHRTSGTGSYNEQFF.

This clonotype has at least ten counts. This chain connects TRBV15 to TRBJ1-5, with 7 bases lining up with TRBD1. Germline trimming cut 6 bases from V and 4 bases from J; bases unmatched to any gene: 3. The CDR3 contains 13 residues. Germline V CDR1 and CDR2: LNHNV, YYDKDF (reference sequence). The CDR3 sequence: CATRRGPNQPQHF. In DNA form, the CDR3 reads TGTGCCACCAGGAGGGGGCCGAATCAGCCCCAGCATTTT.

A few counts support this clonotype. The chain employs TRBV9 and TRBJ1-6; 7 nucleotides align to TRBD1. This CDR3 comprises 14 residues. CDR1 SGDLS and CDR2 YYNGEE come from the germline V gene. V dropped 2 bases and J dropped 10; count of bases not matched to a gene: 6. The CDR3 nucleotides are TGTGCCAGCAGCGTTGGGACAGACAAGTCACCCCTCCACTTT. This codes for CASSVGTDKSPLHF.

This clonotype turned up a few times. V gene TRBV27 combines with J gene TRBJ2-7; 11 nucleotides line up with TRBD2. Germline V gene lookup returns CDR1 MNHEY and CDR2 SMNVEV (reference sequence). This CDR3 is built from 12 residues. The junction had 3 bases not matched to a gene; V was cut back by 7 bases and J by 7 bases. This CDR3 is CASTSGGKEQYF. In nucleotides, the CDR3 is TGTGCCAGCACTAGCGGGGGGAAAGAGCAGTACTTC.

The CDR3: CSARVGGSYSYEQYF. The CDR3 coding sequence is TGCAGTGCTAGAGTTGGGGGGAGCTACTCCTACGAGCAGTACTTC. This chain uses TRBV20-1 with TRBJ2-7; D is possibly TRBD2 (6 bases). The CDR3 is 15 residues long. Per the germline V gene, CDR1 is DFQATT and CDR2 is SNEGSKA (reference sequence). V lost 1 base to trimming and J lost 0 bases, with 13 bases between them.

This clonotype has only a few counts. V usage is TRBV6-2 or TRBV6-3 and J usage is TRBJ1-2; no clear D. The germline gives CDR1 MNHEY, CDR2 SVGEGT. Trimming cost V 2 bases and J 3 bases, with 7 bases left between them. The CDR3 is 13 residues long. DNA for the CDR3: TGTGCCAGCAGTTACGTTTCGGACTATGGCTACACCTTC. Translated, it gives CASSYVSDYGYTF.

Only a few counts were recorded for this clonotype. This chain connects TRBV5-5 to TRBJ2-2; 10 positions match TRBD1. CDR1 and CDR2 from the germline V gene are SGHKS and YYEKEE (reference sequence). The CDR3 is 16 amino acids. The V segment lost 0 bases and the J segment 5 bases; nucleotides outside the gene matches: 4. The CDR3 sequence is CASSLVGQGLTGELFF. CDR3 bases: TGTGCCAGCAGCTTGGTGGGACAGGGGTTAACCGGGGAGCTGTTTTTT.

This clonotype showed up many times. The chain couples TRBV12-3 or TRBV12-4 to TRBJ1-1; D is uncertain. The CDR3 consists of 12 residues. Trimming pared 6 bases from V and 6 bases from J, leaving 11 bases between. The CDR3 spells CASSPTYSEAFF. The CDR3 DNA reads TGTGCCAGCAGCCCTACATATTCTGAAGCTTTCTTT.

This clonotype has only a few counts. The chain links TRBV5-1 to TRBJ2-7; TRBD2 matches at 9 bases. The CDR3 has 16 amino acids. Per the germline V gene, CDR1 is SGHRS and CDR2 is YFSETQ. V lost 4 bases, J lost 1 base, and 9 bases stayed unmatched. The CDR3 protein is CASSRTTSGTSYEQYF. The CDR3, as DNA: TGCGCCAGCAGCAGGACGACTAGCGGAACTTCCTACGAGCAGTACTTC.

This clonotype has a handful of counts. This chain connects TRBV6-5 to TRBJ1-1, with a tentative D call TRBD1 (6 bases). Trimming stripped 0 bases from V and 0 bases from J, with 8 bases between. The CDR3 consists of 15 residues. Germline V CDR1 and CDR2: MNHEY, SVGAGI. The CDR3 sequence is CASSYSRGMNTEAFF. The CDR3 DNA is TGTGCCAGCAGTTACTCGAGGGGGATGAACACTGAAGCTTTCTTT.

This clonotype was detected ten times or more. J is TRBJ2-3 and V is TRBV7-9; D not resolved. CDR3 length equals 13 residues. Trimming shortened V by 6 bases and J by 2 bases, and 9 bases separated the two germline ends. Germline V gene lookup returns CDR1 SEHNR and CDR2 FQNEAQ (reference sequence). CDR3 DNA sequence: TGTGCCAGCAGACGGACCGACACAGATACGCAGTATTTT. Protein: CASRRTDTDTQYF.

The chain employs TRBV6-1 and TRBJ2-7; 8 bases fit TRBD1. From germline, CDR1 is MNHNS and CDR2 SASEGT. The CDR3 length is 14 residues. J was trimmed by 6 bases and V by 4 bases; bases with no gene match: 8. CDR3 nucleotide sequence: TGTGCCAGCAGTGGACAGGGGACTCTCTCCGAGCAGTACTTC. This translates into CASSGQGTLSEQYF.

This chain joins TRBV7-9 and TRBJ2-1; D gene ambiguous. The CDR3 consists of 15 residues. Per germline, CDR1 SEHNR and CDR2 FQNEAQ (reference sequence). V shed 4 bases and J shed 0 bases, with 10 bases lying between them. The CDR3 loop reads CASSYSVNSYNEQFF. The DNA for the CDR3 is TGTGCCAGCAGCTACAGCGTTAACTCCTACAATGAGCAGTTCTTC.

The CDR3 protein is CASSRAVGGYEQYF. CDR3 DNA: TGCGCCAGCAGCCGGGCTGTGGGGGGCTACGAGCAGTACTTC. The chain is built from TRBV4-3 and TRBJ2-7; a weak D match, TRBD2 (6 bases). Germline-derived CDR1 and CDR2 are LGHNA and YSLEER. With 4 bases removed from V and 3 bases from J, the gap between germline ends came to 13 bases. There are 14 residues in the CDR3.

This clonotype occurred many times. The rearrangement uses TRBV14 and TRBJ1-5, with a possible D match to TRBD1 (6 bases). The CDR3 covers 13 residues. CDR1 SGHDN and CDR2 FVKESK come from the germline V gene. V gave up 1 base and J gave up 7 bases, with 8 bases separating them. The chain's CDR3 is CASSQGQGQPQHF. The CDR3 bases are TGTGCCAGCAGCCAAGGGCAGGGGCAGCCCCAGCATTTT.

Notes on this clonotype: At one of its ends the junction is not consistent with the germline gene, which may arise from a read error. V gene TRBV4-2 combines with J gene TRBJ2-7, with TRBD1 identical over 9 bases. Germline lookup yields CDR1 LGHNA and CDR2 YNFKEQ. The CDR3 totals 14 residues. CDR3 bases: TGTGCCATCAGCCCGGGACAGGGAAGGTTGGAGCAGTACTTC. Translating it yields CAISPGQGRLEQYF.

This clonotype was counted between two and nine times. The rearrangement joins TRBV3-1 to TRBJ2-6; D is possibly TRBD1 (6 bases). Germline V gene data show CDR1 as LGHDT and CDR2 as YNNKEL (reference sequence). The V and J ends lost 6 bases and 0 bases respectively, with 9 bases between them. The length of the CDR3 is 15 residues. The CDR3 loop reads CASRETGSGANVLTF. The CDR3 DNA sequence: TGTGCCAGCAGGGAGACAGGCTCTGGGGCCAACGTCCTGACTTTC.

The chain recombines TRBV14 with TRBJ2-7, with a tentative D call TRBD1 (7 bases). Germline V gene sequence: CDR1 SGHDN, CDR2 FVKESK. The V and J ends lost 4 bases and 4 bases respectively, with 14 bases between them. The CDR3 loop spans 14 amino acids. This chain's CDR3 is CASSLYSGGYEQYF. In DNA, the CDR3 is TGTGCCAGCAGCCTCTACTCAGGGGGGTACGAGCAGTACTTC.

This clonotype was counted ten times or more. This chain uses TRBV11-2 with TRBJ2-2, with 7 bases matching TRBD1. CDR1 SGHAT and CDR2 FQNNGV come from the germline V gene. Losses at the gene ends were 5 bases for V and 0 bases for J; bases not matched to a gene: 3. The CDR3 covers 15 residues. DNA of the CDR3: TGTGCCAGCAGCGTAGGGACAGCGAACACCGGGGAGCTGTTTTTT. This sequence encodes CASSVGTANTGELFF.

The chain is built from TRBV6-1 and TRBJ2-3; no firm D call. Germline assignment: CDR1 MNHNS and CDR2 SASEGT. Trimming took 8 bases from V and 5 from J, leaving 17 bases between them. The CDR3 is 14 amino acids. Here the CDR3 reads CASGRHPSEDTQYF. The CDR3 nucleotides read TGTGCCAGCGGGCGACATCCTTCCGAAGATACGCAGTATTTT.

This clonotype came up a few times. Germline is not matched at one junction end, which may reflect a read error. The chain links TRBV7-2 to TRBJ2-7; D possibly matches TRBD1 or TRBD2 (5 bases each). The germline V gene has CDR1 SGHTA and CDR2 FQGNSA. The CDR3 extends over 12 amino acids. The CDR3 sequence is CASSLNGRGPIF. The CDR3 nucleotides are TGTGCCAGCAGCTTAAATGGACGGGGACCGATATTC.

The genes are TRBV11-2 and TRBJ2-1; D possibly corresponds to TRBD1 (6 bases). Trimming took 4 bases from V and 2 from J, leaving 21 bases between them. This CDR3 region has 18 residues. Germline CDR1 reads SGHAT; CDR2 reads FQNNGV. This chain's CDR3 is CASSSLGAVSSTYNEQFF. The CDR3 bases are TGTGCCAGCAGCTCCCTGGGGGCAGTCTCAAGCACCTACAATGAGCAGTTCTTC.

This clonotype was observed many times. The chain couples TRBV12-3 or TRBV12-4 to TRBJ1-5; TRBD1 aligns across 8 bases. V was pared by 5 bases and J by 6 bases, with 6 bases of the junction left unmatched. The length of the CDR3 is 14 residues. The chain's CDR3 is CASSHDRGRQPQHF. The CDR3 nucleotides read TGTGCCAGCAGTCACGACAGGGGCCGTCAGCCCCAGCATTTT.

Regarding this clonotype: One end of the junction does not line up with germline, which may come from a read error. The V call is TRBV7-2, the J call TRBJ2-5, with D perhaps matching TRBD2 (6 bases). From germline, CDR1 is SGHTA and CDR2 FQGNSA. This CDR3 is 13 amino acids long. For the CDR3, the DNA is TGTGCCAGCAGCTCCTCCGGGGACTTCCTTCAGAGCTTC. Translating it yields CASSSSGDFLQSF.

This clonotype was recorded a few times. This chain links TRBV11-2 with TRBJ2-2; 11 bases agree with TRBD2. The germline V gene encodes CDR1 SGHAT and CDR2 FQNNGV. J lost 0 bases, V lost 5 bases, and 5 bases had no gene match. This CDR3 has 17 residues. DNA of the CDR3: TGTGCCAGCAGCACCCGACTAGCGGGATCGAACACCGGGGAGCTGTTTTTT. Its protein is CASSTRLAGSNTGELFF. The variable domain in full, completed from reference TRBV11-2 and TRBJ2-2, reads EAGVAQSPRYKIIEKRQSVAFWCNPISGHATLYWYQQILGQGPKLLIQFQNNGVVDDSQLPKDRFSAERLKGVDSTLKIQPAKLEDSAVYLCASSTRLAGSNTGELFFGEGSRLTVL.

This clonotype occurred a few times. The rearrangement joins TRBV4-1 to TRBJ2-7; TRBD1 matches 7 bases. This CDR3 comprises 19 residues. Germline assignment: CDR1 MGHRA and CDR2 YSYEKL. Unmatched junction bases numbered 20, after V lost 4 bases and J lost 2 bases. Here the CDR3 DNA reads TGCGCCAGCAGCCCCTTCCACCCGGCCAGACAGGGATCGGCCTACGAGCAGTACTTC. Its protein is CASSPFHPARQGSAYEQYF.